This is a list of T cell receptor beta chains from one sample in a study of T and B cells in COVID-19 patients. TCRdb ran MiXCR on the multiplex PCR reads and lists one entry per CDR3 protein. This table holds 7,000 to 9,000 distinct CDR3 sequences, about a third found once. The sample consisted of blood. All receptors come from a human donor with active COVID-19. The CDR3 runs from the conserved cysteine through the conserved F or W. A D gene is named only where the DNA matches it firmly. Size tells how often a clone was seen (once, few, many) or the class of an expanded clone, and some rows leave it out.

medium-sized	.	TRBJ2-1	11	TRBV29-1	CSVGTAFHQFF	TGCAGCGTTGGAACAGCTTTTCATCAGTTCTTC
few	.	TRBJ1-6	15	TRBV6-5	CASRPPGGYNSPLHF	TGTGCCAGCAGACCCCCGGGCGGTTATAATTCACCCCTCCACTTT
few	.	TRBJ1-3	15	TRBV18	CASSPENGRGNTIYF	TGTGCCAGCTCACCAGAGAACGGGCGCGGAAACACCATATATTTT
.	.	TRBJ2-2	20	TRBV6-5	CASSQQPGPGSGKKPGSCFF	.
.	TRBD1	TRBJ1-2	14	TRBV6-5	CASSRQGTNYGYTF	TGTGCCAGCAGTCGACAGGGGACTAACTATGGCTACACCTTC
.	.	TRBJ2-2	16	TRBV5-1	CASSPWTWRVTGELFF	TGCGCCAGCAGCCCATGGACGTGGAGAGTCACCGGGGAGCTGTTTTTT
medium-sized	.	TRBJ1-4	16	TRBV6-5	CASSNFWGAQGEKLFF	TGTGCCAGCAGCAATTTTTGGGGGGCCCAGGGTGAAAAACTGTTTTTT
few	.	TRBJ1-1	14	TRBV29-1	CSVGLRGLGTEAFF	TGCAGCGTTGGGTTGAGGGGCCTGGGGACTGAAGCTTTCTTT
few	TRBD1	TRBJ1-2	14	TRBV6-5	CASSYSGRGIGYTF	TGTGCCAGCAGTTACTCAGGCAGGGGGATTGGCTACACCTTC
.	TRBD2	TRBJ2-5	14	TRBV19	CASSDRGVGETQYF	TGTGCCAGTAGTGACCGGGGGGTTGGAGAGACCCAGTACTTC
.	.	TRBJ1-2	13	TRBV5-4	CASSLTRLYGYTF	TGTGCCAGCAGCTTAACCAGGTTGTATGGCTACACCTTC
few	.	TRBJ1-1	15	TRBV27	CASSFQHLMNTEAFF	TGTGCCAGCAGTTTTCAGCACTTAATGAACACTGAAGCTTTCTTT
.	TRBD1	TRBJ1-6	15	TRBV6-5	CASSYGDREGSPLHF	TGTGCCAGCAGTTACGGGGACAGGGAGGGGTCACCCCTCCACTTT
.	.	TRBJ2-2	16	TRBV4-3	CASSQDSGGGTGELFF	TGCGCCAGCAGCCAAGATAGCGGAGGAGGGACCGGGGAGCTGTTTTTT
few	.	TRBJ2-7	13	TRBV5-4	CASSLGLGYEQYF	TGTGCCAGCAGCTTGGGTCTAGGCTACGAGCAGTACTTC
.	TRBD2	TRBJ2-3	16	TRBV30	CAWSLTISGRQDTQYF	TGTGCCTGGAGCCTGACGATTAGCGGGAGGCAAGATACGCAGTATTTT
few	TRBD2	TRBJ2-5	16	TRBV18	CASSPGLAGTQETQYF	TGTGCCAGCTCACCGGGACTAGCGGGAACCCAAGAGACCCAGTACTTC
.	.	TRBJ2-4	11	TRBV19	CASIWQNIQYF	TGTGCCAGTATATGGCAAAACATTCAGTACTTC
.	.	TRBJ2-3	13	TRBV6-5	CASSTADTDTQYF	TGTGCCAGCAGTACGGCCGACACAGATACGCAGTATTTT
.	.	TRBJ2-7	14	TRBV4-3	CASSQGRHSYEQYF	TGCGCCAGCAGCCAAGGTCGTCACTCCTACGAGCAGTACTTC
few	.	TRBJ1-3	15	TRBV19	CASSPTGLSGNTIYF	TGTGCCAGTAGTCCCACGGGGCTCTCTGGAAACACCATATATTTT
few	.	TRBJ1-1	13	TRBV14	CASSLKRDAEAFF	TGTGCCAGCAGCCTAAAAAGGGATGCTGAAGCTTTCTTT
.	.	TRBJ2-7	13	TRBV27	CASQAIYSGEQYF	TGTGCCAGCCAAGCCATCTACTCGGGGGAGCAGTACTTC
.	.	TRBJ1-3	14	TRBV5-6	CASSLIQGGNTIYF	TGTGCCAGCAGCTTGATACAGGGTGGAAACACCATATATTTT
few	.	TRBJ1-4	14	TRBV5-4	CASSLEQFNEKLFF	TGTGCCAGCAGCTTGGAACAGTTTAATGAAAAACTGTTTTTT
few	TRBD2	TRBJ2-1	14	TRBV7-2	CASSSTLASNEQFF	TGTGCCAGCAGCTCGACACTAGCGAGCAATGAGCAGTTCTTC
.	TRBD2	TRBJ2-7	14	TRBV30	CAWASGTSGYEQYF	TGTGCCTGGGCCTCCGGGACTAGCGGCTACGAGCAGTACTTC
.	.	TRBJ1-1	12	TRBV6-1	CASTRKGTEAFF	TGTGCCAGCACCCGCAAGGGGACTGAAGCTTTCTTT
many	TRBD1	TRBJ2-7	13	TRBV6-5	CASSRQGTYEQYF	TGTGCCAGCAGTCGACAGGGAACGTACGAGCAGTACTTC
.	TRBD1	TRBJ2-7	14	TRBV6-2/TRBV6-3	CASRSGGTPYEQYF	TGTGCCAGCAGATCAGGGGGAACCCCCTACGAGCAGTACTTC
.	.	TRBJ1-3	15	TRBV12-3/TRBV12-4	CASTWGGSVGNTIYF	TGTGCCAGCACCTGGGGGGGGAGTGTTGGAAACACCATATATTTT
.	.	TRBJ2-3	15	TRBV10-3	CAISESAHSTDTQYF	TGTGCCATCAGTGAGTCTGCCCATAGCACAGATACGCAGTATTTT
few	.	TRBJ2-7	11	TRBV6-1	CALGGALEQYF	TGTGCCCTTGGGGGGGCGCTCGAGCAGTACTTC
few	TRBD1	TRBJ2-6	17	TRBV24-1	CATRIGQGGSGANVLTF	TGTGCCACCAGGATAGGACAGGGGGGGTCTGGGGCCAACGTCCTGACTTTC
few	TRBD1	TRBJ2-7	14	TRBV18	CASSLGTGVYEQYF	TGTGCCAGCTCACTAGGGACAGGGGTCTACGAGCAGTACTTC
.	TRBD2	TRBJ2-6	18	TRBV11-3	CASSRGLAGGPGANVLTF	TGTGCCAGCAGCCGGGGACTAGCGGGAGGGCCGGGGGCCAACGTCCTGACTTTC
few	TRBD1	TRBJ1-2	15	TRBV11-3	CASSPGQGDNYGYTF	TGTGCCAGCAGCCCGGGACAGGGCGATAACTATGGCTACACCTTC
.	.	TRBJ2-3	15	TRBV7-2	CASSPTRTSTDTQYF	TGTGCCAGCAGCCCTACTCGGACTAGCACAGATACGCAGTATTTT
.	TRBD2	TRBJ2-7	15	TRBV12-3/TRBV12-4	CASSLGLAGVSEQYF	TGTGCCAGCAGTTTAGGACTAGCGGGAGTATCCGAGCAGTACTTC
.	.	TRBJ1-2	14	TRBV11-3	CASTTTGSNYGYTF	TGTGCCAGCACCACTACGGGGTCGAACTATGGCTACACCTTC
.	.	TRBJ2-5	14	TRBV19	CASSIRVGQETQYF	TGTGCCAGTAGTATCCGGGTGGGGCAAGAGACCCAGTACTTC
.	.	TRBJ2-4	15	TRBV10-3	CATTDGAGAKNIQYF	TGTGCCACGACCGACGGCGCCGGGGCCAAAAACATTCAGTACTTC
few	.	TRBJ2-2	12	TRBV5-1	CASSLTTGELFF	TGCGCCAGCAGCTTGACGACCGGGGAGCTGTTTTTT
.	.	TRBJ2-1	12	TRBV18	CASSPTNNEQFF	TGTGCCAGCTCACCGACGAACAATGAGCAGTTCTTC
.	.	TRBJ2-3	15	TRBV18	CASSPTSGSTDTQYF	TGTGCCAGCTCACCAACCAGCGGAAGCACAGATACGCAGTATTTT
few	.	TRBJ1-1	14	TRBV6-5	CASSDGTPNTEAFF	TGTGCCAGCAGTGATGGAACACCTAACACTGAAGCTTTCTTT
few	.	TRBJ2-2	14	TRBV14	CASSKDLTRGELFF	TGTGCCAGCAGCAAGGACCTCACTCGCGGGGAGCTGTTTTTT
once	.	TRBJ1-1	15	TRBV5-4	CASSPLGDWGTEAFF	TGTGCCAGCTCACCACTGGGGGACTGGGGGACTGAAGCTTTCTTT
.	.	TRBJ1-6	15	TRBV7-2	CASSQTTGRGSPLHF	TGTGCCAGCAGCCAGACCACAGGGAGAGGTTCACCCCTCCACTTT